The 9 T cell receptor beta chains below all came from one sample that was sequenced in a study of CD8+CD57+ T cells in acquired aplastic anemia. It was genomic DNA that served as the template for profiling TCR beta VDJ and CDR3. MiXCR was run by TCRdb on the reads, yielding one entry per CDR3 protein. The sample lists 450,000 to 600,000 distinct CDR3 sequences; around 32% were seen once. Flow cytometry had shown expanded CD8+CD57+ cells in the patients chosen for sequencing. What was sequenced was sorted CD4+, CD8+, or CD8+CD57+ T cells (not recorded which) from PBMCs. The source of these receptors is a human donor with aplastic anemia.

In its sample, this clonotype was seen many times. CDR3 amino acids: CATSRGASGNEQFF. The CDR3 nucleotides are TGTGCCACCAGCAGGGGGGCGAGTGGCAATGAGCAGTTCTTC. This sequence joins TRBV15 and TRBJ2-1; TRBD1 is a possible D gene (6 bases). Trimming removed 3 bases from V and 6 bases from J, with 12 bases in between. Germline V CDR1 and CDR2: LNHNV, YYDKDF (reference sequence). CDR3 length equals 14 residues.

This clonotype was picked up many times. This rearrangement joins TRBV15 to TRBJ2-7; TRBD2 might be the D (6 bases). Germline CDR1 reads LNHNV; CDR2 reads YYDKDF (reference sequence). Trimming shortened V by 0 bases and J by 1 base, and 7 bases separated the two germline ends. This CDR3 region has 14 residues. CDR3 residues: CATSRERGSYEQYF. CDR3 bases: TGTGCCACCAGCAGAGAACGGGGGTCCTACGAGCAGTACTTC.

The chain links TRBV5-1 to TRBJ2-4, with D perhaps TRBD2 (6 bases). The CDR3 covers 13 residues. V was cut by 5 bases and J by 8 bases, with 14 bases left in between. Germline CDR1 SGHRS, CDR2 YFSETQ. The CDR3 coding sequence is TGCGCCAGCAGTGGGGTGTGGGGGGACATTCAGTACTTC. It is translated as CASSGVWGDIQYF.

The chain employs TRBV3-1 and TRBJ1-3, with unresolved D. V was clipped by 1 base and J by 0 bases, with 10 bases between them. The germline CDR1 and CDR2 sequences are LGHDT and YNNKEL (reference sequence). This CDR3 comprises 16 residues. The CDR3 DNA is TGTGCCAGCAGCCAAGTATCGGAGATCTCTGGAAACACCATATATTTT. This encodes CASSQVSEISGNTIYF.

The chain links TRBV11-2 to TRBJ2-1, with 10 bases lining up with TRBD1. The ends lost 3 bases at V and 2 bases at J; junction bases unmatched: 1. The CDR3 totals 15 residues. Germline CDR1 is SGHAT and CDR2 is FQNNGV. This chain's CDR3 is CASSLDRGAYNEQFF. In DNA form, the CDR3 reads TGTGCCAGCAGCTTGGACAGGGGGGCCTACAATGAGCAGTTCTTC.

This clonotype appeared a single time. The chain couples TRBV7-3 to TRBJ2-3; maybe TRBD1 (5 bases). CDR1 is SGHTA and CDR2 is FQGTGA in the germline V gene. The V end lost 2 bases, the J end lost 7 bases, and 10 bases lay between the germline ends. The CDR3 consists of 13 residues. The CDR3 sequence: CASSLAKDNTQYF. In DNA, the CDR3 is TGTGCCAGCAGCTTAGCTAAGGACAATACGCAGTATTTT.

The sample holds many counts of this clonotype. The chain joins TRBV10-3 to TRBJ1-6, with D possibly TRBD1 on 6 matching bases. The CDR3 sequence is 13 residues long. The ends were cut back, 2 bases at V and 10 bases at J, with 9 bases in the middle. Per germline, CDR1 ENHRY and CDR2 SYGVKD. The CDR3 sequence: CAISEIQGSPLHF. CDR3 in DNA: TGTGCCATCAGTGAGATACAGGGCTCACCCCTCCACTTT.

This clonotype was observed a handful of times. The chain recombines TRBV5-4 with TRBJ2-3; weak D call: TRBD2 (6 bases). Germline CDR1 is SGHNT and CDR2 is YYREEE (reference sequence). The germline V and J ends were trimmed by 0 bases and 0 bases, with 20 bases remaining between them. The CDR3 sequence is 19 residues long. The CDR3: CASSLALGTATASTDTQYF. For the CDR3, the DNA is TGTGCCAGCAGCTTGGCCCTCGGGACTGCAACAGCTAGCACAGATACGCAGTATTTT.

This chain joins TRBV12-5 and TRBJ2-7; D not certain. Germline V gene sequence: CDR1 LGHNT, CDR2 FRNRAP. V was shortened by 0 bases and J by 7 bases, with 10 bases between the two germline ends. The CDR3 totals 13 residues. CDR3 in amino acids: CASGLVNRVEQYF. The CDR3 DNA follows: TGTGCTAGTGGTTTGGTAAACCGGGTGGAGCAGTACTTC. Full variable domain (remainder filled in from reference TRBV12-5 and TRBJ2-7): DARVTQTPRHKVTEMGQEVTMRCQPILGHNTVFWYRQTMMQGLELLAYFRNRAPLDDSGMPKDRFSAEMPDATLATLKIQPSEPRDSAVYFCASGLVNRVEQYFGPGTRLTVT.